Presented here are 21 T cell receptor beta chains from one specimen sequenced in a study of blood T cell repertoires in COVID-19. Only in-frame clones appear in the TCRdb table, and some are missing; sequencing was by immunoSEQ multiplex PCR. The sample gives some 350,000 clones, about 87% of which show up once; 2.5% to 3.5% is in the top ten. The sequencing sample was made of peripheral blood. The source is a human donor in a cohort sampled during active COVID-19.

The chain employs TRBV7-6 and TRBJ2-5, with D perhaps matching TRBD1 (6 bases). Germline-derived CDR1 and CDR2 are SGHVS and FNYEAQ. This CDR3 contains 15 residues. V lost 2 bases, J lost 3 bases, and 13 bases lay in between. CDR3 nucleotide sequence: TGTGCCAGCAGCTTATGGGGGCTACCAGAAGAGACCCAGTACTTC. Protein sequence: CASSLWGLPEETQYF. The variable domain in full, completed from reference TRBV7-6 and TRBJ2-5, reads GAGVSQSPRYKVTKRGQDVALRCDPISGHVSLYWYRQALGQGPEFLTYFNYEAQQDKSGLPNDRFSAERPEGSISTLTIQRTEQRDSAMYRCASSLWGLPEETQYFGPGTRLLVL.

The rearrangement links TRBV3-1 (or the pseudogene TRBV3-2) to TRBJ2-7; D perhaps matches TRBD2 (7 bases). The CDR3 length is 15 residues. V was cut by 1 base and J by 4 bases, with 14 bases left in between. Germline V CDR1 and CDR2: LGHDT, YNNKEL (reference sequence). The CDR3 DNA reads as TGTGCCAGCAGCCAAGGTAGGGGGGGTTTTTACGAGCAGTACTTC. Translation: CASSQGRGGFYEQYF.

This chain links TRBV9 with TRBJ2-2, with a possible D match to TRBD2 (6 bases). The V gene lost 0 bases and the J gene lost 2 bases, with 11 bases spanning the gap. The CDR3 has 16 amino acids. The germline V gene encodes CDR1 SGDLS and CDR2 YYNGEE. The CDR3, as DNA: TGTGCCAGCAGCGTAGCTACTAGCAGCAACACCGGGGAGCTGTTTTTT. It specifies CASSVATSSNTGELFF.

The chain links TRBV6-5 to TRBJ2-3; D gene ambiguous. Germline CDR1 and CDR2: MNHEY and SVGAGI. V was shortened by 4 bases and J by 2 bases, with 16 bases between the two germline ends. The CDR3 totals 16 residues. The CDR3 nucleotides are TGTGCCAGCAGTTCCCCGGTGGGCGTCCTCACAGATACGCAGTATTTT. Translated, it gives CASSSPVGVLTDTQYF.

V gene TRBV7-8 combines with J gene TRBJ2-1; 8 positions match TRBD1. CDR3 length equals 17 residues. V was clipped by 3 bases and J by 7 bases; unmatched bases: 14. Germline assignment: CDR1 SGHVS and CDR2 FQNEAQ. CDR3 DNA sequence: TGTGCCAGCAGCTTGCCGGACAGGGCCTGGGTCGGGAATGAGCAGTTCTTC. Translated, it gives CASSLPDRAWVGNEQFF.

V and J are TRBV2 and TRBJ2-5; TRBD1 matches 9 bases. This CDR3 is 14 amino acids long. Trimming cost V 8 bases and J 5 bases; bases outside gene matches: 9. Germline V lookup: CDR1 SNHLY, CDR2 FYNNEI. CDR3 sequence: CASDHGTGTETQYF. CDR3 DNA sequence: TGTGCCAGCGACCACGGGACAGGGACGGAGACCCAGTACTTC.

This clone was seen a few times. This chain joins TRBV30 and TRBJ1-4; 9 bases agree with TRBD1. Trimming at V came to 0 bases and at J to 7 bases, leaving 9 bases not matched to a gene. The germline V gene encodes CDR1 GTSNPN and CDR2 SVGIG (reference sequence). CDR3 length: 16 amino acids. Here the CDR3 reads CAWSVSPGTGSEKLFF. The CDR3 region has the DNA TGTGCCTGGAGTGTCTCACCCGGGACAGGGAGTGAAAAACTGTTTTTT. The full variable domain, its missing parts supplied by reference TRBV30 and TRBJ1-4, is SQTIHQWPATLVQPVGSPLSLECTVEGTSNPNLYWYRQAAGRGLQLLFYSVGIGQISSEVPQNLSASRPQDRQFILSSKKLLLSDSGFYLCAWSVSPGTGSEKLFFGSGTQLSVL.

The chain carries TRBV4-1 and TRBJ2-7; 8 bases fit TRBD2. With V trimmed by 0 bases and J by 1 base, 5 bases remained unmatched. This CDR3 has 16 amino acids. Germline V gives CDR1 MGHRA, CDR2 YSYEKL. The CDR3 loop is CASSQEGSSGSYEQYF. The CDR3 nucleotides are TGCGCCAGCAGCCAAGAAGGATCTAGCGGGTCCTACGAGCAGTACTTC.

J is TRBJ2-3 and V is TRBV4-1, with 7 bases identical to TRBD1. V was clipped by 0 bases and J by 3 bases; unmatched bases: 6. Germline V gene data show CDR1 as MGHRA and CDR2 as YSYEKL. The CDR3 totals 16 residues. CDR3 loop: CASSQESGGRTDTQYF. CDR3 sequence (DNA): TGCGCCAGCAGCCAAGAATCAGGGGGACGAACAGATACGCAGTATTTT.

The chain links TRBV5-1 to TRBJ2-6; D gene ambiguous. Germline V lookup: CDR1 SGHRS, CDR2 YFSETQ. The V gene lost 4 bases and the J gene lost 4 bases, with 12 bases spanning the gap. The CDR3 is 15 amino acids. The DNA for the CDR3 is TGCGCCAGCAGCCCCGTGGCGGTAGGGGCCAACGTCCTGACTTTC. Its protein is CASSPVAVGANVLTF.

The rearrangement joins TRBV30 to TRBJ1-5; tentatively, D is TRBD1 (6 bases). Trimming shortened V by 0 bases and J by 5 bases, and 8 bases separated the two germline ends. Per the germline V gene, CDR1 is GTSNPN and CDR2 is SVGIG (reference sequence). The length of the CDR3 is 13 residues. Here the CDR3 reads CAWSVEGDQPQHF. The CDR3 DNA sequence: TGTGCCTGGAGTGTAGAGGGGGATCAGCCCCAGCATTTT. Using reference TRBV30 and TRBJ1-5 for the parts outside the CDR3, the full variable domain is SQTIHQWPATLVQPVGSPLSLECTVEGTSNPNLYWYRQAAGRGLQLLFYSVGIGQISSEVPQNLSASRPQDRQFILSSKKLLLSDSGFYLCAWSVEGDQPQHFGDGTRLSIL.

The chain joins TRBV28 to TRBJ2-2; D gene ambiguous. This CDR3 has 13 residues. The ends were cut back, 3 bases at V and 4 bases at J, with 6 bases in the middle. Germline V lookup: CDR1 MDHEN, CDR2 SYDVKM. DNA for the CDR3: TGTGCCAGCAGTTTTGGAGTCACCGGGGAGCTGTTTTTT. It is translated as CASSFGVTGELFF. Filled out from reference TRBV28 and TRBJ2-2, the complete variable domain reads DVKVTQSSRYLVKRTGEKVFLECVQDMDHENMFWYRQDPGLGLRLIYFSYDVKMKEKGDIPEGYSVSREKKERFSLILESASTNQTSMYLCASSFGVTGELFFGEGSRLTVL.

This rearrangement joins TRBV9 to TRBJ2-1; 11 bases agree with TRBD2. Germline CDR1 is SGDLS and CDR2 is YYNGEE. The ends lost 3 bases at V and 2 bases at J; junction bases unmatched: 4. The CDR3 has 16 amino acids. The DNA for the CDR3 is TGTGCCAGCAGCGCCCGTAGCGGGGGGGCCTACAATGAGCAGTTCTTC. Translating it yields CASSARSGGAYNEQFF.

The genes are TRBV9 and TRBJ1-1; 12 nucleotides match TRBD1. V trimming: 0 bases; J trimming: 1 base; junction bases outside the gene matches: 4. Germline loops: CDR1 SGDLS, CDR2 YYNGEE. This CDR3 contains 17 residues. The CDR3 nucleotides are TGTGCCAGCAGCGTAGGGGGACAGGGGGCAGCGAACACTGAAGCTTTCTTT. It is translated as CASSVGGQGAANTEAFF.

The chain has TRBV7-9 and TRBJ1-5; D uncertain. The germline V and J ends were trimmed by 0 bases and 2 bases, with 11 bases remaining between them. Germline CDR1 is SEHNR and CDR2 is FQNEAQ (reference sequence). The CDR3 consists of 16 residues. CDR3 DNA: TGTGCCAGCAGCTTAGCCACGGCGGCGGGCAATCAGCCCCAGCATTTT. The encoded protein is CASSLATAAGNQPQHF.

The CDR3 DNA reads TGTGCCAGCAGTGATGTCCCCCCGGAGGAAAAACTGTTTTTT. This gives the protein CASSDVPPEEKLFF. The V and J genes are TRBV2 and TRBJ1-4; D gene unclear. Trimming stripped 3 bases from V and 8 bases from J, with 13 bases between. CDR3 length: 14 residues. Germline lookup yields CDR1 SNHLY and CDR2 FYNNEI.

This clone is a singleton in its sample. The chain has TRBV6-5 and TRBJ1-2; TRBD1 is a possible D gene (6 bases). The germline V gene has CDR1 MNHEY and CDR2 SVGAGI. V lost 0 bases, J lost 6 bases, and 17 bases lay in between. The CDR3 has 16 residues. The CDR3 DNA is TGTGCCAGCAGTTACTCGTCTCTGGGGGGGGCAAATGGCTACACCTTC. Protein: CASSYSSLGGANGYTF.

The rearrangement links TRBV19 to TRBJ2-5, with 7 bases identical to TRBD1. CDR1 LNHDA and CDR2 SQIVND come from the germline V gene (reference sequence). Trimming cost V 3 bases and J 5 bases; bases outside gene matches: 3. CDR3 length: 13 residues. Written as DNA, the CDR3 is TGTGCCAGTAGTATGACAGGGCGGGAGACCCAGTACTTC. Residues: CASSMTGRETQYF.

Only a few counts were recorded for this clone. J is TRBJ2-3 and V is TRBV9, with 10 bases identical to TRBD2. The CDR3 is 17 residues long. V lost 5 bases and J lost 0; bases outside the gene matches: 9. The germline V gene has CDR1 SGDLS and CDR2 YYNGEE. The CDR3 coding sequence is TGTGCCAGCAGTTATGCTGGACTAGCGGCTAGCACAGATACGCAGTATTTT. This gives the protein CASSYAGLAASTDTQYF.

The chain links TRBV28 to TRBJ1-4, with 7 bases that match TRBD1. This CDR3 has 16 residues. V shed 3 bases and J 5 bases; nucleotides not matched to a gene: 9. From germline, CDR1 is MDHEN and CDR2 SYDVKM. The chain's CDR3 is CASSFRWDRGNEKLFF. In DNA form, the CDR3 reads TGTGCCAGCAGTTTCCGGTGGGACAGAGGAAATGAAAAACTGTTTTTT. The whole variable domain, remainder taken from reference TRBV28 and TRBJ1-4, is DVKVTQSSRYLVKRTGEKVFLECVQDMDHENMFWYRQDPGLGLRLIYFSYDVKMKEKGDIPEGYSVSREKKERFSLILESASTNQTSMYLCASSFRWDRGNEKLFFGSGTQLSVL.

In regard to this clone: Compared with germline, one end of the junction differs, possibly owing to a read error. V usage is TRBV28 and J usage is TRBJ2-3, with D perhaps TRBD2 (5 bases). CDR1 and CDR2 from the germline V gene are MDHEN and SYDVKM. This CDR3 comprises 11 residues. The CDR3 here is CASSWFRGSDF. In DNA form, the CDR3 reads TGTGCCAGCAGCTGGTTTCGGGGAAGTGATTTT.